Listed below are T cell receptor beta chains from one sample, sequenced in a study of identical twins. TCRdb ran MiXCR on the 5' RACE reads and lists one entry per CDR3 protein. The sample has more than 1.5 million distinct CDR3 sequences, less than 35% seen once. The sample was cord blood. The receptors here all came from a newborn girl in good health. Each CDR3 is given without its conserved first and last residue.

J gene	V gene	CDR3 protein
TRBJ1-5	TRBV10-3	AIGGTANQPQH
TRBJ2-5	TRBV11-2	ASSFSSSLETQY
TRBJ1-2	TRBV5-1	ASSLGLTGPNYGYT
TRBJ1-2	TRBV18	AGSPGMKGFNYGYT
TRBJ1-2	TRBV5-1	ASSSQDRGEAGYGYT
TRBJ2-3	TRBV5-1	ASSWGTSTDTQY
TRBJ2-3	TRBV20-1	SARLRRGRPDTQY
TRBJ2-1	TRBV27	ASSSPSGRRSYNEQF
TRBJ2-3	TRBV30	AWTPQAGGPPDTQY
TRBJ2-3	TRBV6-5	ASSYGTDTQY
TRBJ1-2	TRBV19	ASAYRGNGYT
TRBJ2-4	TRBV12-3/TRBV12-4	ASSTTGGVKNIQY
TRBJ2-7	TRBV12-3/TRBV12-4	ASKPDRVDNEQY
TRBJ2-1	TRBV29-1	SVQRRWDLTYNEQF
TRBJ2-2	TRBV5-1	ASSLGTGTFNTGELF
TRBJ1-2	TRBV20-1	SASYPGRNYGYT
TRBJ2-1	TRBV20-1	SAHRATGPYNEQF
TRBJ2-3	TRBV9	ASSVATRGIGTDTQY
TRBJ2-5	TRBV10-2	ASRLTSGASSYNEQY
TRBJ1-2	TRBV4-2	ASSQETGWIYGYT
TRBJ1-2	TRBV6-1	ASNRLTGYGYT
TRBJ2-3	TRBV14	ASSHWASTDAQY
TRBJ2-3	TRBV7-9	ASSISEADTQY
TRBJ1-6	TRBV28	ASSLPWESPLH
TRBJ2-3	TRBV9	ASSVGDHTDTQY
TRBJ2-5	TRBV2	ASRLAGETQY
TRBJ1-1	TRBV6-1	ASSEALLNTEAF
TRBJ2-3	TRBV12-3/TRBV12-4	ASSMTSVRVDTQY
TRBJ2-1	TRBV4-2	ASSGTTPYNEQF
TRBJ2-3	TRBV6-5	ASSPVSGRTDTQY
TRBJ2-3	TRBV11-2	ASSLQGADSTDTQY
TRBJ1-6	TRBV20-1	SAKGSYNSPLH
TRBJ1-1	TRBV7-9	ASSYRPGTEAF
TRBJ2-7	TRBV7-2	ASSLGYRLAGDYEQY
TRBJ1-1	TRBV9	ASSVAVNTEAF
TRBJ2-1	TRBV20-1	SARGGSGGSYNEQF
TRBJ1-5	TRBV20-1	SAREQTSGNQPQH
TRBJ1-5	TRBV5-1	ASSLGGQHQPQH
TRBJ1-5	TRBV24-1	ATSDLGEPQH
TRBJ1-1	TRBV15	ATSWMDGNTEAF
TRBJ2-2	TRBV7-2	ASSLTLAWGGELF
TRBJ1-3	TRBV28	ATRPISGNTIY
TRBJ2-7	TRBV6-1	ASSRPNRSSYEQY